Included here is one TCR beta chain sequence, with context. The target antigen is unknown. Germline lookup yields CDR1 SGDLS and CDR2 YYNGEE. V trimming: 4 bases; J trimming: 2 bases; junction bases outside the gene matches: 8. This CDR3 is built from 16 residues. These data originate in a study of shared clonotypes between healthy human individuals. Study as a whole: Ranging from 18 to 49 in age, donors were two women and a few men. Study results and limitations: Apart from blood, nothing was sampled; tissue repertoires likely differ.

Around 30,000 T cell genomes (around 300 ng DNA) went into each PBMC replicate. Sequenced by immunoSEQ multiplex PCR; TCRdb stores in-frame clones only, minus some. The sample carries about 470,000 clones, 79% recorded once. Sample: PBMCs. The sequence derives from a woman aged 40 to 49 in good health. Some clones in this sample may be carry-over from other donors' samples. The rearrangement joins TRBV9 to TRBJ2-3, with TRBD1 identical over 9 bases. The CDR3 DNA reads TGTGCCAGCAGCCCCCGGACAGGGGCAATCACAGATACGCAGTATTTT. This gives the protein CASSPRTGAITDTQYF. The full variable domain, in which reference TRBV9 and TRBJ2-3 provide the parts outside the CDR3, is DSGVTQTPKHLITATGQRVTLRCSPRSGDLSVYWYQQSLDQGLQFLIQYYNGEERAKGNILERFSAQQFPDLHSELNLSSLELGDSALYFCASSPRTGAITDTQYFGPGTRLTVL.